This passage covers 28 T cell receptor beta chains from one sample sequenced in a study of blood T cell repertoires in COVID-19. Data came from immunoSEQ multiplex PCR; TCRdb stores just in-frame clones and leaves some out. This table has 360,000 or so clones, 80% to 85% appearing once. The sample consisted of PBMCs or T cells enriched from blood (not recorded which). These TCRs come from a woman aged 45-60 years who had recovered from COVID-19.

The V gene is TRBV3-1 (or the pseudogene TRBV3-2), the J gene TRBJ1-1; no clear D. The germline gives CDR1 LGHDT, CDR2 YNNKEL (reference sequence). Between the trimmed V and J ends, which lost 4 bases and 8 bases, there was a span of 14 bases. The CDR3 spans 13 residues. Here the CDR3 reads CASSPGLPGEAFF. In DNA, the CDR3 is TGTGCCAGCAGCCCTGGACTTCCCGGGGAAGCTTTCTTT.

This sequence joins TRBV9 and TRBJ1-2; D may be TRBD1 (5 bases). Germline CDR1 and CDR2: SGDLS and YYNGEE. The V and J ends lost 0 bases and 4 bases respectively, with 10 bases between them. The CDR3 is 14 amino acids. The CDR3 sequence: CASSVALTAYGYTF. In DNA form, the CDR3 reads TGTGCCAGCAGCGTAGCTCTGACAGCCTATGGCTACACCTTC.

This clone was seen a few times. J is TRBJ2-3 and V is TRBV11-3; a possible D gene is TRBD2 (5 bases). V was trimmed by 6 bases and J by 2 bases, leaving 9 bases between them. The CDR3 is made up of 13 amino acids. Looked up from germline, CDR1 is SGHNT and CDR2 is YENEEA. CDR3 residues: CASRWRHTDTQYF. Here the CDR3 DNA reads TGTGCCAGCAGGTGGAGGCACACAGATACGCAGTATTTT.

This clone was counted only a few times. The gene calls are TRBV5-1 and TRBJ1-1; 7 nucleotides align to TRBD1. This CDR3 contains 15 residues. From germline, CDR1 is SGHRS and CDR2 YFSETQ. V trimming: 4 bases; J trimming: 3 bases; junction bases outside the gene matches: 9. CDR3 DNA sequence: TGCGCCAGCAGCGGAAGGGACAGCGGATACACTGAAGCTTTCTTT. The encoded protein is CASSGRDSGYTEAFF.

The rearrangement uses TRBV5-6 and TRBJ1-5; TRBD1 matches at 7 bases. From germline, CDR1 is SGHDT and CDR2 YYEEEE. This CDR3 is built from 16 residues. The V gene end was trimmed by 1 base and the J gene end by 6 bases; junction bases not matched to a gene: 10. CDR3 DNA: TGTGCCAGCAGCTTGCTGAGGGAGACAGGGATTCAGCCCCAGCATTTT. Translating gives CASSLLRETGIQPQHF.

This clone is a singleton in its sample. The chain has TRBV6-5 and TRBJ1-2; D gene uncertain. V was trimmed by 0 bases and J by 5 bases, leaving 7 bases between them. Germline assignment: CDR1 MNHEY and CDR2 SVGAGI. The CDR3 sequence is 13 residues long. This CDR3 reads CASSYSVGYGYTF. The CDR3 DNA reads TGTGCCAGCAGTTACTCGGTCGGGTATGGCTACACCTTC.

The CDR3, as DNA: TGTGCCAGCGGGCGGCAGACTAACAATGAGCAGTTCTTC. Protein product: CASGRQTNNEQFF. V and J are TRBV12-3 or TRBV12-4 and TRBJ2-1, with D perhaps TRBD2 (5 bases). The CDR3 contains 13 residues. Trimming removed 8 bases at V and 5 bases at J, with 13 bases between.

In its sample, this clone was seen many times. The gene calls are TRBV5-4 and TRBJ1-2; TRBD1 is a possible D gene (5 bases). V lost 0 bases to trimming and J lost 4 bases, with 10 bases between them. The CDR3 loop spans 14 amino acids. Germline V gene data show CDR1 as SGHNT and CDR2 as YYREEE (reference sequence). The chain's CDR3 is CASSLDRNLYGYTF. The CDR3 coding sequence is TGTGCCAGCAGCTTGGACAGGAACCTCTATGGCTACACCTTC. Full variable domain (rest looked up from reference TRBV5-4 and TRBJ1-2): ETGVTQSPTHLIKTRGQQVTLRCSSQSGHNTVSWYQQALGQGPQFIFQYYREEENGRGNFPPRFSGLQFPNYSSELNVNALELDDSALYLCASSLDRNLYGYTFGSGTRLTVV.

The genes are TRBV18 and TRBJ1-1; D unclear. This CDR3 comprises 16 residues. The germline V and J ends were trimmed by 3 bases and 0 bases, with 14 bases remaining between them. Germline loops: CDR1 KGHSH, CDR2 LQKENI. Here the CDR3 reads CASSPSVGGVNTEAFF. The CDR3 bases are TGTGCCAGCTCACCCTCCGTCGGTGGAGTGAACACTGAAGCTTTCTTT.

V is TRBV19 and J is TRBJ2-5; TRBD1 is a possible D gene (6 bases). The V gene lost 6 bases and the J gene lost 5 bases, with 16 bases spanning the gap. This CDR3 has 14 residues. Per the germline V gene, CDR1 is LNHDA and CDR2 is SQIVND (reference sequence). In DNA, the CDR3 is TGTGCCAGTAGCCGGCCAGGGGTTTGGGAGACCCAGTACTTC. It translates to CASSRPGVWETQYF.

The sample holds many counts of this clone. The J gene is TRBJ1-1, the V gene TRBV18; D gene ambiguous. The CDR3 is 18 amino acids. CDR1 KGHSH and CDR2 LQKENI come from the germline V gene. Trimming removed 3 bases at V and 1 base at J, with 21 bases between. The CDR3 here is CASSPIRQAPTANTEAFF. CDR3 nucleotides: TGTGCCAGCTCACCGATACGGCAGGCACCTACCGCGAACACTGAAGCTTTCTTT.

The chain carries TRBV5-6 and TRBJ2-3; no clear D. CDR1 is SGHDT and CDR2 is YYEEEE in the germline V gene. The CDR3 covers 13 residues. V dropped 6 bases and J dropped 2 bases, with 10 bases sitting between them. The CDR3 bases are TGTGCCAGCACCGAGACTTTCACAGATACGCAGTATTTT. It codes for CASTETFTDTQYF.

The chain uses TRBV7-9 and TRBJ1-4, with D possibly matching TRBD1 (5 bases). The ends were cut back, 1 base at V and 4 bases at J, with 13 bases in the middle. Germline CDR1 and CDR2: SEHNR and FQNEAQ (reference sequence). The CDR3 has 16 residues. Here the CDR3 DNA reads TGTGCCAGCAGCTTAGTCGTCGACAGACTTAATGAAAAACTGTTTTTT. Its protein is CASSLVVDRLNEKLFF.

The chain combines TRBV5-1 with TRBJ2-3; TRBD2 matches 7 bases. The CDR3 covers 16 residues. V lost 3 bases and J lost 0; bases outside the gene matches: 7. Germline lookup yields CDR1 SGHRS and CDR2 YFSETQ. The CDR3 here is CASSSEAGTSTDTQYF. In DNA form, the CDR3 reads TGCGCCAGCAGCTCAGAAGCGGGGACTAGCACAGATACGCAGTATTTT.

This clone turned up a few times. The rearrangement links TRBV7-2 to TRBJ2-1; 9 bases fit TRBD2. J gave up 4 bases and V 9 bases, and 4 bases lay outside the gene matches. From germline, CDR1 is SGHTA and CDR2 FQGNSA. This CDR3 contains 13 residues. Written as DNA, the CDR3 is TGTGCCAGTAAGCGGGAGGCGTACAATGAGCAGTTCTTC. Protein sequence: CASKREAYNEQFF.

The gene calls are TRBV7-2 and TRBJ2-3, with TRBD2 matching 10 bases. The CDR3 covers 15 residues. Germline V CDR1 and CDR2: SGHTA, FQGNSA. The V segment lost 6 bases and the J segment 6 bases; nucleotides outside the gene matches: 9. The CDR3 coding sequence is TGTGCCAGCAGTGTAGCGGGGGGACTGGGGGATACGCAGTATTTT. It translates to CASSVAGGLGDTQYF.

The CDR3 spells CASSGGTEDTQYF. In DNA form, the CDR3 reads TGTGCCAGCAGTGGCGGTACTGAGGATACGCAGTATTTT. This chain uses TRBV25-1 with TRBJ2-3; D unclear. CDR3 length equals 13 residues. Looked up from germline, CDR1 is MGHDK and CDR2 is SYGVNS. Between the trimmed V and J ends, which lost 4 bases and 6 bases, there was a span of 11 bases.

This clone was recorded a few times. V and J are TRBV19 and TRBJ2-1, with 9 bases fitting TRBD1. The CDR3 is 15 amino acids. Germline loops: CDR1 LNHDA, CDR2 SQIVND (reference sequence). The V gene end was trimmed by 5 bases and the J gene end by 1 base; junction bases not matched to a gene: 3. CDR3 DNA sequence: TGTGCCAGTAGTGAGACAGGGGGGTCCTACAATGAGCAGTTCTTC. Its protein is CASSETGGSYNEQFF.

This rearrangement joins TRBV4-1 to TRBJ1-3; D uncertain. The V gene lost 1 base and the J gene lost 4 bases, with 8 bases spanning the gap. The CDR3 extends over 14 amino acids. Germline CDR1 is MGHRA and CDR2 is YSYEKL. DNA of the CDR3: TGCGCCAGCAGCCAAGCTGGCGGGGGAAACACCATATATTTT. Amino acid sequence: CASSQAGGGNTIYF.

The CDR3 sequence: CAISESLAGGLNEQFF. The CDR3 DNA reads as TGTGCCATCAGTGAGTCGTTAGCGGGGGGGTTGAATGAGCAGTTCTTC. V and J are TRBV10-3 and TRBJ2-1; 11 nucleotides match TRBD2. The CDR3 length is 16 residues. V shed 0 bases, J shed 7 bases, and the junction held 5 bases outside the gene matches. Germline lookup yields CDR1 ENHRY and CDR2 SYGVKD.

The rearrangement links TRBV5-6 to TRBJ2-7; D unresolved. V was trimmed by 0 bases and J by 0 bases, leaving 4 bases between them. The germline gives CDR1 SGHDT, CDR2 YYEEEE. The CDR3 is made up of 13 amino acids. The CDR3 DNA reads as TGTGCCAGCAGCTTGGGTAGCTCCTACGAGCAGTACTTC. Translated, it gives CASSLGSSYEQYF. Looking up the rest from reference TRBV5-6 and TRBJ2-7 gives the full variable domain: DAGVTQSPTHLIKTRGQQVTLRCSPKSGHDTVSWYQQALGQGPQFIFQYYEEEERQRGNFPDRFSGHQFPNYSSELNVNALLLGDSALYLCASSLGSSYEQYFGPGTRLTVT.

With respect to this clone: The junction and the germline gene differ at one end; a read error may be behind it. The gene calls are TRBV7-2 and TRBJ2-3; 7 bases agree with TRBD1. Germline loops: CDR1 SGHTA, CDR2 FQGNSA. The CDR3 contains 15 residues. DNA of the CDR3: TGTGCCAGCAGCTTATCGGGACAGCGCACAGATGCGCAGTATTTT. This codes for CASSLSGQRTDAQYF.

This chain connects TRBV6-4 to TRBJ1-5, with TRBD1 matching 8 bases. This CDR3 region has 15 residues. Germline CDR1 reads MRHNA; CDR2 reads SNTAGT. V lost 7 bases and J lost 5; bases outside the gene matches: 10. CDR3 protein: CASNPGQGSYQPQHF. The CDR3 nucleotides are TGTGCCAGCAACCCCGGACAGGGCTCTTATCAGCCCCAGCATTTT.

Here the CDR3 reads CASSEGRSVLYEQYF. The CDR3 nucleotides are TGTGCCAGCAGTGAAGGGAGGTCGGTGTTGTACGAGCAGTACTTC. V gene TRBV7-8 combines with J gene TRBJ2-7; TRBD2 might be the D (6 bases). The CDR3 is 15 amino acids. Germline CDR1 reads SGHVS; CDR2 reads FQNEAQ. The germline V and J ends were trimmed by 6 bases and 4 bases, with 19 bases remaining between them.

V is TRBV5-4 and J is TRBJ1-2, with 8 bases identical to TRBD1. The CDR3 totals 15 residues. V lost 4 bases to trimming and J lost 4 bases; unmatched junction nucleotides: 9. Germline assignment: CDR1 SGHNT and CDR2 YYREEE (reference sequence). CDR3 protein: CASSKNRGKGYGYTF. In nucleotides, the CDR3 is TGTGCCAGCAGCAAGAACAGGGGGAAAGGCTATGGCTACACCTTC. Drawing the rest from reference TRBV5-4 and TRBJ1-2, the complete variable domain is ETGVTQSPTHLIKTRGQQVTLRCSSQSGHNTVSWYQQALGQGPQFIFQYYREEENGRGNFPPRFSGLQFPNYSSELNVNALELDDSALYLCASSKNRGKGYGYTFGSGTRLTVV.

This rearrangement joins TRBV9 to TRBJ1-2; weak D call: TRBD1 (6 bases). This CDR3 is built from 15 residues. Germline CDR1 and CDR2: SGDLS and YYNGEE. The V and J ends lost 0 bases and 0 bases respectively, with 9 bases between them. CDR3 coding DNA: TGTGCCAGCAGCGTAGATGGGACAACTAACTATGGCTACACCTTC. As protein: CASSVDGTTNYGYTF.

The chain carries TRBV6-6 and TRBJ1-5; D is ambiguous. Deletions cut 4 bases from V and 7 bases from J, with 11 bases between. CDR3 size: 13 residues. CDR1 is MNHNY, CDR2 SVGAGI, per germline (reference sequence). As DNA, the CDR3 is TGTGCCAGCAGTTTTCGGGGAGAGCAGCCCCAGCATTTT. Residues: CASSFRGEQPQHF.

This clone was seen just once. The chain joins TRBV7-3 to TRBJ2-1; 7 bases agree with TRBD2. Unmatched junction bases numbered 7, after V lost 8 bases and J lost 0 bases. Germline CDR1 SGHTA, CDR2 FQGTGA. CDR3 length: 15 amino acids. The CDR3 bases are TGTGCCAGCGGCCGAATAGCGGGCTCCTACAATGAGCAGTTCTTC. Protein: CASGRIAGSYNEQFF.